One and the same sample provided the 11 T cell receptor beta chains below, sequenced in a study of blood T cell repertoires in COVID-19. Clones were read by immunoSEQ multiplex PCR, and TCRdb kept only the in-frame ones, dropping some. The sample contains 100,000 to 120,000 clones, roughly 80% of which appear only once. What was sequenced was peripheral blood. These receptors were collected from a man in his fifties with acute or convalescent COVID-19.

The V gene is TRBV5-4, the J gene TRBJ2-3; D is ambiguous. Germline CDR1 and CDR2: SGHNT and YYREEE (reference sequence). Trimming pared 3 bases from V and 6 bases from J, leaving 5 bases between. The CDR3 is 11 residues long. The CDR3 DNA is TGTGCCAGCAGCTCGTCCGATACGCAGTATTTT. Translating gives CASSSSDTQYF.

The sample holds a few counts of this clone. The chain employs TRBV19 and TRBJ2-7, with D perhaps matching TRBD1 (5 bases). Germline V gene sequence: CDR1 LNHDA, CDR2 SQIVND (reference sequence). The CDR3 is 11 residues long. V was clipped by 3 bases and J by 7 bases, with 7 bases between them. In nucleotides, the CDR3 is TGTGCCAGTAGTATCCCAGGGGAGCAGTACGTC. Its translation is CASSIPGEQYV.

The V and J genes are TRBV5-5 and TRBJ2-5; tentatively, D is TRBD2 (7 bases). The CDR3 totals 16 residues. Germline assignment: CDR1 SGHKS and CDR2 YYEKEE (reference sequence). V lost 5 bases, J lost 0 bases, and 17 bases lay in between. This CDR3 reads CASSVGGAEYQETQYF. The CDR3 DNA reads TGTGCCAGCAGTGTGGGGGGGGCCGAGTACCAAGAGACCCAGTACTTC.

This sequence joins TRBV2 and TRBJ2-3, with TRBD1 as a possible D gene (5 bases). Germline CDR1 and CDR2: SNHLY and FYNNEI. The CDR3 consists of 14 residues. V was trimmed by 8 bases and J by 2 bases, leaving 14 bases between them. In DNA, the CDR3 is TGTGCCAGCGCGGACACCCGTAACACAGATACGCAGTATTTT. Its protein product is CASADTRNTDTQYF.

V gene TRBV5-3 combines with J gene TRBJ1-4; a weak D match, TRBD1 (5 bases). TRBV5-3 is an ORF; its function is uncertain. This CDR3 contains 11 residues. Trimming stripped 7 bases from V and 8 bases from J, with 9 bases between. CDR3 amino acids: CARVGREKLFF. CDR3 coding DNA: TGTGCCAGAGTGGGGCGGGAAAAACTGTTTTTT.

CDR3 amino acids: CASSSRTGKDNEQFF. In nucleotides, the CDR3 is TGCGCCAGCAGCTCTAGGACAGGGAAGGACAATGAGCAGTTCTTC. This rearrangement joins TRBV5-1 to TRBJ2-1; TRBD1 matches 8 bases. CDR3 length: 15 amino acids. CDR1 SGHRS and CDR2 YFSETQ come from the germline V gene. V lost 3 bases, J lost 5 bases, and 7 bases stayed unmatched.

The V gene is TRBV28, the J gene TRBJ1-6; D not resolved. CDR1 is MDHEN, CDR2 SYDVKM, per germline. This CDR3 contains 15 residues. Deletions cut 0 bases from V and 9 bases from J, with 12 bases between. CDR3 region: CASSLWSARGSPLHF. DNA for the CDR3: TGTGCCAGCAGTTTATGGAGTGCCAGAGGTTCACCCCTCCACTTT.

DNA of the CDR3: TGTGCCAGCAGTTACAAAGAGCACTCCCTTAACTATGGCTACACCTTC. Translating gives CASSYKEHSLNYGYTF. This chain joins TRBV6-2 or TRBV6-3 and TRBJ1-2; no reliable D call. CDR1 MNHEY and CDR2 SVGEGT come from the germline V gene. The V end was cut by 2 bases, the J end by 1 base, with 14 bases between. This CDR3 is built from 16 residues.

The V call is TRBV5-1, the J call TRBJ1-5, with 10 bases matching TRBD1. Trimming at V came to 4 bases and at J to 3 bases, leaving 4 bases not matched to a gene. In germline, CDR1 is SGHRS, CDR2 YFSETQ. The CDR3 covers 15 residues. For the CDR3, the DNA is TGCGCCAGCAGCCCCGGGACAGGGGACAATCAGCCCCAGCATTTT. Protein sequence: CASSPGTGDNQPQHF. Filled out from reference TRBV5-1 and TRBJ1-5, the complete variable domain reads KAGVTQTPRYLIKTRGQQVTLSCSPISGHRSVSWYQQTPGQGLQFLFEYFSETQRNKGNFPGRFSGRQFSNSRSEMNVSTLELGDSALYLCASSPGTGDNQPQHFGDGTRLSIL.

This clone was seen just once. This rearrangement joins TRBV19 to TRBJ1-5; D is uncertain. This CDR3 spans 16 amino acids. V was pared by 4 bases and J by 1 base, with 14 bases between. Germline CDR1 LNHDA, CDR2 SQIVND (reference sequence). CDR3 in amino acids: CASSREMATSNQPQHF. Here the CDR3 DNA reads TGTGCCAGTAGTAGAGAGATGGCAACGAGCAATCAGCCCCAGCATTTT.

V gene TRBV7-8 combines with J gene TRBJ2-5; tentatively, D is TRBD1 (6 bases). V lost 0 bases, J lost 1 base, and 12 bases lay in between. Germline lookup yields CDR1 SGHVS and CDR2 FQNEAQ. CDR3 length equals 16 residues. The DNA of the CDR3 is TGTGCCAGCAGCTTAGCTACAGGGCGGGCCCAAGAGACCCAGTACTTC. Protein: CASSLATGRAQETQYF.